What follows describes a single TCR beta chain. Some clones are missing from TCRdb's copy, which holds only in-frame ones; the method was immunoSEQ multiplex PCR. The table lists 80,000 to 95,000 clones, almost 97% of them singletons. The CDR3 sequence is 17 residues long. With 0 bases removed from V and 2 bases from J, the gap between germline ends came to 17 bases. Germline V gives CDR1 SGHTA, CDR2 FQGTGA. The data originate from a study of technical replicates of blood from a handful of donors. This TCR was recovered from a human donor in good health. Sequenced material: T cells isolated from PBMCs. V is TRBV7-3 and J is TRBJ2-7; a weak D match, TRBD1 (6 bases). The CDR3 coding sequence is TGTGCCAGCAGCTTAACCGGGACATCCTACCGGCCCTACGAGCAGTACTTC. This encodes CASSLTGTSYRPYEQYF.